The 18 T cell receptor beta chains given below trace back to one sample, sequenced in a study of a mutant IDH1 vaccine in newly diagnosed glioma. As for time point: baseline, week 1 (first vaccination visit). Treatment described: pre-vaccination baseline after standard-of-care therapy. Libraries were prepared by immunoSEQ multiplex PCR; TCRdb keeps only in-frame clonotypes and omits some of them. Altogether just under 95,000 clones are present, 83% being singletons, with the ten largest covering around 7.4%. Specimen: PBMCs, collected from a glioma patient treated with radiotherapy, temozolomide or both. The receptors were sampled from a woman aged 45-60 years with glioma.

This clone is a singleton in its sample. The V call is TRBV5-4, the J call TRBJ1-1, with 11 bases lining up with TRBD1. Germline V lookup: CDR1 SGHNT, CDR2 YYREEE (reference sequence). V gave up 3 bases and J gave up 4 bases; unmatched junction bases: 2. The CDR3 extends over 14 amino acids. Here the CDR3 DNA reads TGTGCCAGCAGCTGGGACAGGGGGAGCACTGAAGCTTTCTTT. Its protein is CASSWDRGSTEAFF.

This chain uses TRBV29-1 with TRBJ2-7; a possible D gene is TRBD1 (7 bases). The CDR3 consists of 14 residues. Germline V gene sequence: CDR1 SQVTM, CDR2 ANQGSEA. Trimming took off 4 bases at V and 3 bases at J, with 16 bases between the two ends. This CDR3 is CSVGGAGGGYEQYF. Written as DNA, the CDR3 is TGCAGCGTTGGGGGGGCAGGGGGAGGCTACGAGCAGTACTTC.

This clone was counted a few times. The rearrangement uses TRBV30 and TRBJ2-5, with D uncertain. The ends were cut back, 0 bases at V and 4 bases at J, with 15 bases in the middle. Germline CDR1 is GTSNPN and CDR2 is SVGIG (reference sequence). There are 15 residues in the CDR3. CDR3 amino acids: CAWSVVYLVGETQYF. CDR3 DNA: TGTGCCTGGAGTGTGGTCTACCTCGTGGGAGAGACCCAGTACTTC.

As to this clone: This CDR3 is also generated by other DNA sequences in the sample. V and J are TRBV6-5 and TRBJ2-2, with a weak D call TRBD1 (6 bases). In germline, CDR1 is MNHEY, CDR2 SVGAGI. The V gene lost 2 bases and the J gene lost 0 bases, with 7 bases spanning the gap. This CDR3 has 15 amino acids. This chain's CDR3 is CASSYPGANTGELFF. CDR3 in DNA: TGTGCCAGCAGTTACCCAGGGGCGAACACCGGGGAGCTGTTTTTT.

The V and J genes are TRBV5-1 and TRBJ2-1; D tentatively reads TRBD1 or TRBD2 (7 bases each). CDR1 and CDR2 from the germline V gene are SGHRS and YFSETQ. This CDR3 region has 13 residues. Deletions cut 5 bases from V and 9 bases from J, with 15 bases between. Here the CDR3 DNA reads TGCGCCAGCAGTTATACAGGGGAGGGTGAGCAGTTCTTC. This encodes CASSYTGEGEQFF. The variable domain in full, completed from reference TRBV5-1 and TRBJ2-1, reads KAGVTQTPRYLIKTRGQQVTLSCSPISGHRSVSWYQQTPGQGLQFLFEYFSETQRNKGNFPGRFSGRQFSNSRSEMNVSTLELGDSALYLCASSYTGEGEQFFGPGTRLTVL.

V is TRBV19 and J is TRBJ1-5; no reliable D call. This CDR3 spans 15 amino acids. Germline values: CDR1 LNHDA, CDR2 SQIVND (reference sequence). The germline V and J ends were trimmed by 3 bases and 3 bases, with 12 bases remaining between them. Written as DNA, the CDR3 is TGTGCCAGTAGTATTCTAGCGGCAATCAATCAGCCCCAGCATTTT. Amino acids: CASSILAAINQPQHF.

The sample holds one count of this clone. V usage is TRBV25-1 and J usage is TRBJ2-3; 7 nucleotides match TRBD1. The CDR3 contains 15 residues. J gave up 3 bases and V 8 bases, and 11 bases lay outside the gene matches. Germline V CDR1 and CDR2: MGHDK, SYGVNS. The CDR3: CASGAGGTVTDTQYF. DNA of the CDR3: TGTGCCAGCGGAGCAGGGGGTACGGTGACAGATACGCAGTATTTT.

The chain's CDR3 is CASSSRDPRGSSTDTQYF. In DNA form, the CDR3 reads TGTGCCAGCAGCAGCCGCGATCCGAGGGGATCTAGCACAGATACGCAGTATTTT. V usage is TRBV21-1 and J usage is TRBJ2-3. TRBV21-1 is a listed pseudogene. The CDR3 is 18 amino acids.

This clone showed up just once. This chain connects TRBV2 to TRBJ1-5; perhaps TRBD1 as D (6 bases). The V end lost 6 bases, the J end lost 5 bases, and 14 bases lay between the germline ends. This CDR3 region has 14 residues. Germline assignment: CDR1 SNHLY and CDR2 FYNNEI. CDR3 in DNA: TGTGCCAGCAGCGGACGACAGGACCATCAGCCCCAGCATTTT. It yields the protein CASSGRQDHQPQHF.

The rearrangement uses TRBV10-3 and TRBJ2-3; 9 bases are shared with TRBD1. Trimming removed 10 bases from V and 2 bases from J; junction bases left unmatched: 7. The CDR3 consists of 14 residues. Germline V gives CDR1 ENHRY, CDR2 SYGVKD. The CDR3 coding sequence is TGTGCCACGGCAGGACAGGGGCCCACAGATACGCAGTATTTT. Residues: CATAGQGPTDTQYF.

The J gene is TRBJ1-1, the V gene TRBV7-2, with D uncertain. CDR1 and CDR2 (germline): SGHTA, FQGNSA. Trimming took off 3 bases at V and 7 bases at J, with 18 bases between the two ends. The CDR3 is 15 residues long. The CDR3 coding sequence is TGTGCCAGCAGCTTCGAACCGGGGAGAGGAGATGAAGCTTTCTTT. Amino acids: CASSFEPGRGDEAFF.

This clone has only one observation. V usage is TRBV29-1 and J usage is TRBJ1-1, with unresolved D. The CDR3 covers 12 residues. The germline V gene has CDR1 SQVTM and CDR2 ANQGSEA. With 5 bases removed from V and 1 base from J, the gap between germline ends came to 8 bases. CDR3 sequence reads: CSVTSGNTEAFF. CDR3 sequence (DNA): TGCAGCGTTACCTCTGGGAACACTGAAGCTTTCTTT.

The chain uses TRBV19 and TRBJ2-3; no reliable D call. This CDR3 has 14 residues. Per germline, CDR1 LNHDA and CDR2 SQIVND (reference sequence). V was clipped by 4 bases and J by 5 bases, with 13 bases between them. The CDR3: CASSTSRLEDTQYF. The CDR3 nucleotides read TGTGCCAGTAGTACGTCTCGATTGGAAGATACGCAGTATTTT.

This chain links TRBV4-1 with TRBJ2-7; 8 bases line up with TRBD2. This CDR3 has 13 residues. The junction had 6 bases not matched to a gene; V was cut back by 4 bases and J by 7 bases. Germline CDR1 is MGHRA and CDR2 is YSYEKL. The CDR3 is CASSRTRGGEQYF. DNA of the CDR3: TGCGCCAGCAGCCGGACCCGGGGGGGGGAGCAGTACTTC.

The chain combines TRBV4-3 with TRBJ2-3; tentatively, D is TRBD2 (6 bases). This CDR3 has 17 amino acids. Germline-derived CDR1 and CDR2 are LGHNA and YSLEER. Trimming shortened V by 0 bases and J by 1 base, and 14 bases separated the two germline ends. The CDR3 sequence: CASSQDLGGKGTDTQYF. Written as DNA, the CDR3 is TGCGCCAGCAGCCAAGATCTTGGAGGGAAGGGCACAGATACGCAGTATTTT.

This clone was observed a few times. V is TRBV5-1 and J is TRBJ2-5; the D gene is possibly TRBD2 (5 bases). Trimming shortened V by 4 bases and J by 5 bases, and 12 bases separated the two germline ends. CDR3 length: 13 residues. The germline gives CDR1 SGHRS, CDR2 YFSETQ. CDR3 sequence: CASSRADGETQYF. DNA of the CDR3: TGCGCCAGCAGCCGAGCGGATGGGGAGACCCAGTACTTC.

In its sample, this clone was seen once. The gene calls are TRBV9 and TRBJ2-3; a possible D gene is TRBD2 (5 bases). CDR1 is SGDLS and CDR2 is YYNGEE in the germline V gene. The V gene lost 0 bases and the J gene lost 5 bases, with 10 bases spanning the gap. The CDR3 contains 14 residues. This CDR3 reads CASSVGNSVDTQYF. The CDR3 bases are TGTGCCAGCAGCGTAGGGAATAGCGTAGATACGCAGTATTTT.

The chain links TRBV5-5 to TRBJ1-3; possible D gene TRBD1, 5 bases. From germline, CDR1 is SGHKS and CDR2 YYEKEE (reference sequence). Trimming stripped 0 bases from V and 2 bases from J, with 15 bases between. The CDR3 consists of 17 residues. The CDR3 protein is CASSLAEGGAAGNTIYF. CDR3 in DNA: TGTGCCAGCAGCTTGGCCGAGGGAGGGGCGGCTGGAAACACCATATATTTT.